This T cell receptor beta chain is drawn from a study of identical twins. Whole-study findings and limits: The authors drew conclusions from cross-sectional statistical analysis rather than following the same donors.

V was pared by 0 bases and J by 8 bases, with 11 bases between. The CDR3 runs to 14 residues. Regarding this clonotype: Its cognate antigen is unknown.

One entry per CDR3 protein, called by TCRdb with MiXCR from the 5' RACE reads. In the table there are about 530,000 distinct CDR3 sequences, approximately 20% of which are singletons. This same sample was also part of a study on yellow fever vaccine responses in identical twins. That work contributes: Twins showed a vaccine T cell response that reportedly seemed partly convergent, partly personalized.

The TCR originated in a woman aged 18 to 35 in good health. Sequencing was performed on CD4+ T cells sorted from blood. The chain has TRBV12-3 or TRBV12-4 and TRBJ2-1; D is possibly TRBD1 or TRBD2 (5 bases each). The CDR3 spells CASSLAGPRHEQFF. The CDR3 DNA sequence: TGTGCCAGCAGTTTAGCGGGACCCCGGCATGAGCAGTTCTTC.